Presented here are 13 T cell receptor beta chains from one specimen sequenced in a study of cytomegalovirus exposure and HLA in healthy donors. 60 Vbeta and 13 Jbeta primers were used in PCR. Method: immunoSEQ multiplex PCR; TCRdb's copy keeps in-frame clones and lacks some. This table holds some 130,000 clones, approximately 80% found once. Sequenced sample: PBMCs. The receptors shown here come from a female donor in good health and CMV-seropositive.

This CDR3 reads CSVEVLGQGAQNYGYTF. The CDR3 DNA is TGCAGCGTTGAAGTTCTCGGACAGGGGGCGCAGAACTATGGCTACACCTTC. The chain is built from TRBV29-1 and TRBJ1-2; 11 bases are a match to TRBD1. CDR1 and CDR2 from the germline V gene are SQVTM and ANQGSEA. V shed 1 base and J 2 bases; nucleotides not matched to a gene: 9. CDR3 length equals 17 residues.

The chain carries TRBV2 and TRBJ2-7; 7 nucleotides line up with TRBD1. V lost 3 bases and J lost 12; bases outside the gene matches: 11. From germline, CDR1 is SNHLY and CDR2 FYNNEI. CDR3 length: 13 residues. In nucleotides, the CDR3 is TGTGCCAGCAGTGAGAACGGTCTGACAGGGCGGTACTTC. Encoded protein: CASSENGLTGRYF.

The chain carries TRBV5-4 and TRBJ1-2; 8 bases line up with TRBD1. V dropped 6 bases and J dropped 8; count of bases not matched to a gene: 12. Germline V gene sequence: CDR1 SGHNT, CDR2 YYREEE (reference sequence). The CDR3 contains 14 residues. The CDR3 loop is CASTMGTGSEGYTF. CDR3 DNA sequence: TGTGCCAGCACGATGGGGACAGGTAGCGAGGGCTACACCTTC.

J is TRBJ2-5 and V is TRBV5-1, with 8 positions matching TRBD1. The J call is doubtful: the DNA matches TRBJ2-7 better. The germline V gene encodes CDR1 SGHRS and CDR2 YFSETQ. This CDR3 is 15 amino acids long. The CDR3 sequence: CASSLGQAHAYEQYF. The CDR3 coding sequence is TGCGCCAGCAGCCTGGGACAGGCTCACGCCTACGAGCAGTACTTC.

The chain couples TRBV27 to TRBJ2-7; tentatively, D is TRBD1 (5 bases). V was shortened by 3 bases and J by 7 bases, with 10 bases between the two germline ends. The germline V gene encodes CDR1 MNHEY and CDR2 SMNVEV (reference sequence). The CDR3 is made up of 12 amino acids. CDR3 protein: CASSFRNREQYF. In nucleotides, the CDR3 is TGTGCCAGCAGTTTCCGAAACAGGGAGCAGTACTTC.

This clone was seen once. This chain uses TRBV30 with TRBJ1-1; tentatively, D is TRBD1 (5 bases). Germline assignment: CDR1 GTSNPN and CDR2 SVGIG (reference sequence). CDR3 length: 15 residues. V was pared by 7 bases and J by 2 bases, with 20 bases between. CDR3 in amino acids: CASGGEGILNTEAFF. In nucleotides, the CDR3 is TGTGCCTCCGGGGGGGAAGGGATCCTCAACACTGAAGCTTTCTTT.

V gene TRBV5-4 combines with J gene TRBJ2-5; TRBD1 might be the D (5 bases). Germline V gives CDR1 SGHNT, CDR2 YYREEE (reference sequence). Trimming took off 7 bases at V and 4 bases at J, with 11 bases between the two ends. This CDR3 comprises 12 residues. In DNA form, the CDR3 reads TGTGCCAGCTCGTCAGGGTCAGAGACCCAGTACTTC. Encoded protein: CASSSGSETQYF.

This clone occurred once. The V call is TRBV10-2, the J call TRBJ2-2, with 8 bases that match TRBD2. CDR3 length: 14 amino acids. Germline V gives CDR1 WSHSY, CDR2 SAAADI. V dropped 8 bases and J dropped 5; count of bases not matched to a gene: 7. The CDR3 nucleotides are TGCGCCAGCGTGGAGGCTAGCGGGACCGGGGAGCTGTTTTTT. It encodes CASVEASGTGELFF.

The V gene is TRBV10-1, the J gene TRBJ2-5; D is perhaps TRBD2 (5 bases). With 4 bases removed from V and 9 bases from J, the gap between germline ends came to 15 bases. There are 13 residues in the CDR3. Looked up from germline, CDR1 is WNHNN and CDR2 is SYGVQD (reference sequence). The CDR3 loop is CASSADRRGSQYF. The CDR3 DNA is TGCGCCAGCAGTGCGGACCGGCGAGGGTCCCAGTACTTC.

The chain links TRBV10-2 to TRBJ2-5, with TRBD1 as a possible D gene (6 bases). The CDR3 spans 13 residues. V gave up 3 bases and J gave up 5 bases, with 10 bases separating them. The germline CDR1 and CDR2 sequences are WSHSY and SAAADI. The CDR3 DNA reads as TGCGCCAGCAGTGACCAGGGGTGGGAGACCCAGTACTTC. It is translated as CASSDQGWETQYF.

The chain is built from TRBV7-9 and TRBJ1-1; D is perhaps TRBD1 (5 bases). The V and J ends lost 5 bases and 2 bases respectively, with 12 bases between them. This CDR3 spans 14 amino acids. CDR1 SEHNR and CDR2 FQNEAQ come from the germline V gene (reference sequence). The DNA for the CDR3 is TGTGCCAGCAGCCTCCTAGGGGTTAACACTGAAGCTTTCTTT. Translating it yields CASSLLGVNTEAFF.

This chain links TRBV2 with TRBJ1-4; TRBD1 matches 11 bases. Germline CDR1 and CDR2: SNHLY and FYNNEI. The CDR3 length is 18 residues. V was clipped by 6 bases and J by 1 base; unmatched bases: 10. DNA for the CDR3: TGTGCCAGCAGAATCCGGGACAGGGGGATTAAAACTAATGAAAAACTGTTTTTT. Translated, it gives CASRIRDRGIKTNEKLFF. The full variable domain, completed using reference TRBV2 and TRBJ1-4, is EPEVTQTPSHQVTQMGQEVILRCVPISNHLYFYWYRQILGQKVEFLVSFYNNEISEKSEIFDDQFSVERPDGSNFTLKIRSTKLEDSAMYFCASRIRDRGIKTNEKLFFGSGTQLSVL.

V and J are TRBV5-1 and TRBJ2-2, with 11 nucleotides matching TRBD2. Germline V gene lookup returns CDR1 SGHRS and CDR2 YFSETQ. V shed 2 bases and J 5 bases; nucleotides not matched to a gene: 5. The CDR3 totals 16 residues. The CDR3 sequence: CASSFGLAGGTGELFF. In nucleotides, the CDR3 is TGCGCCAGCAGCTTTGGGCTAGCGGGAGGTACCGGGGAGCTGTTTTTT.